This T cell receptor beta chain was sequenced for a study of T cell repertoires in cytomegalovirus infection. The overall study: Indicated by public TCR beta signatures were CMV infection and matching HLA type.

With V trimmed by 4 bases and J by 1 base, 6 bases remained unmatched. This CDR3 is 15 amino acids long. Germline V gives CDR1 KGHSH, CDR2 LQKENI. Remarks on this clonotype: Its specificity is unknown.

Using its own MiXCR run on the reads, TCRdb lists one record per CDR3 protein. This repertoire shows approximately 600,000 distinct CDR3 sequences, 35% to 50% found once; its top ten account for 48%. This specimen was cultured PBMCs, taken from culture after CMV antigen stimulation. The clonotype originates from a human donor in good health (CMV status not recorded). Some clones in this sample may be carry-over from other donors' samples. This chain connects TRBV18 to TRBJ1-2; 7 bases align to TRBD1. CDR3 coding DNA: TGTGCCAGCTCACAAACCGGGACAGATAACTATGGCTACACCTTC. As protein: CASSQTGTDNYGYTF.